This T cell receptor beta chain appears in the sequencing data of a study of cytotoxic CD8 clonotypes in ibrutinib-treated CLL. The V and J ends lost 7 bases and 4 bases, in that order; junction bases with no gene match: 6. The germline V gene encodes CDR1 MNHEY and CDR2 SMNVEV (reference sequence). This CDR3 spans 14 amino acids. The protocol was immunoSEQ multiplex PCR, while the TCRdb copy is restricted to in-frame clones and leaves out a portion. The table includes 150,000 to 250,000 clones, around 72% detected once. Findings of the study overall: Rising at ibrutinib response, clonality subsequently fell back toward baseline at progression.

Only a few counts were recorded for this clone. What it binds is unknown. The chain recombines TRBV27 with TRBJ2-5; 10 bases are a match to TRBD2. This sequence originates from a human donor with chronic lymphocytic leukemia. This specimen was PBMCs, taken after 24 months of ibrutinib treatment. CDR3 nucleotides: TGTGCCAGCACTAGCGGGAGTAGGGGAGAGACCCAGTACTTC. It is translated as CASTSGSRGETQYF.